This TCR beta chain was found in a study of Ad26.COV2.S vaccination and SARS-CoV-2 variants. Study details: Intramuscularly, Ad26.COV2.S was given either once or twice, 56 days apart.

The CDR3 is made up of 14 amino acids. V was pared by 2 bases and J by 0 bases, with 5 bases between. From germline, CDR1 is MDHEN and CDR2 SYDVKM. Method: immunoSEQ multiplex PCR; TCRdb's copy keeps in-frame clones and lacks some. Of about 400,000 clones in the sample, around nine tenths were seen once. Regarding the study as a whole: Placebo recipients and vaccine recipients were similar in non-spike TCR breadth. Overall T cell responses may have been underestimated by the analyses of TCR breadth and depth.

A note on this clone: Its matching antigen is unknown.

The treatment was: roughly 19 received Ad26.COV2.S at low or high dose, single or two shots; about 5 received placebo; per-sample allocation not given. After the first vaccine or placebo injection, samples were drawn on day 63. An Ad26 vector expressing Wuhan-strain SARS-CoV-2 spike constituted the vaccine. This sequence was found in a person aged 18-65 years who received the Ad26.COV2.S COVID-19 vaccine or a placebo. The chain joins TRBV28 to TRBJ1-3; D remains ambiguous. The sample consisted of peripheral blood, taken in a trial of Ad26.COV2.S vaccine versus placebo. The CDR3 region is CASSLVRSGNTIYF. The DNA for the CDR3 is TGTGCCAGCAGTTTAGTACGCTCTGGAAACACCATATATTTT.